The next 18 T cell receptor beta chains were all read from a single sample in a study of CD8+ T cells in alopecia areata. The treatment: oral pan-JAK inhibitor, 5-10 mg twice daily. TCR sequencing used cDNA made by reverse transcription of extracted RNA. Measured with immunoSEQ multiplex PCR; TCRdb has only the in-frame clones, and not every one. The data show 200,000 to 250,000 clones, 66% seen once. Sequenced here: CD4+ T cells sorted from blood, sampled at week 44, from a patient treated with tofacitinib. The receptors here all came from a human donor with alopecia areata.

The CDR3 DNA follows: TGTGCTAGTGGTTTGTCCACAACTCGTTATGGCTACACCTTC. Translation gives CASGLSTTRYGYTF. V usage is TRBV12-5 and J usage is TRBJ1-2; D unresolved. This CDR3 has 14 amino acids. The V and J ends lost 2 bases and 5 bases respectively, with 12 bases between them. Germline CDR1 reads LGHNT; CDR2 reads FRNRAP.

This rearrangement joins TRBV29-1 to TRBJ1-1; 8 bases fit TRBD1. Germline CDR1 is SQVTM and CDR2 is ANQGSEA. The CDR3 covers 13 residues. Trimming removed 6 bases from V and 5 bases from J; junction bases left unmatched: 8. CDR3: CSVSQGAGTEAFF. The CDR3 coding sequence is TGCAGCGTCTCCCAGGGGGCAGGTACTGAAGCTTTCTTT.

The chain has TRBV4-2 and TRBJ2-3; the match to TRBD1 covers 8 bases. The CDR3 has 15 amino acids. Germline assignment: CDR1 LGHNA and CDR2 YNFKEQ. Losses at the gene ends were 4 bases for V and 4 bases for J; bases not matched to a gene: 7. The DNA for the CDR3 is TGTGCCAGCAGCCCAACAGGGGGAGTCTCAGATACGCAGTATTTT. It is translated as CASSPTGGVSDTQYF.

This sequence joins TRBV11-2 and TRBJ2-2; TRBD1 aligns across 7 bases. This CDR3 region has 18 residues. Germline V gives CDR1 SGHAT, CDR2 FQNNGV. Losses at the gene ends were 5 bases for V and 5 bases for J; bases not matched to a gene: 17. CDR3 sequence reads: CASSQRQGLEKDTGELFF. CDR3 nucleotide sequence: TGTGCCAGCAGCCAGCGACAGGGCTTAGAGAAGGATACCGGGGAGCTGTTTTTT.

This chain joins TRBV5-6 and TRBJ1-1; 8 bases agree with TRBD1. The V segment lost 3 bases and the J segment 12 bases; nucleotides outside the gene matches: 7. This CDR3 region has 12 residues. Germline CDR1 reads SGHDT; CDR2 reads YYEEEE. The CDR3 DNA reads TGTGCCAGCAGCTCTAGGACAGGGTTGACTTTCTTT. This encodes CASSSRTGLTFF.

This clone appeared a few times. The rearrangement joins TRBV2 to TRBJ1-6; weak D call: TRBD1 (6 bases). The CDR3 consists of 14 residues. Per the germline V gene, CDR1 is SNHLY and CDR2 is FYNNEI. V was trimmed by 9 bases and J by 4 bases, leaving 13 bases between them. The CDR3 region has the DNA TGTGCCAGTAGGACAGAATTTTATAATTCACCCCTCCACTTT. Encoded protein: CASRTEFYNSPLHF.

The rearrangement links TRBV29-1 to TRBJ2-4; 11 bases agree with TRBD1. The CDR3 runs 13 residues. CDR1 and CDR2 (germline): SQVTM, ANQGSEA. V gave up 7 bases and J gave up 5 bases; unmatched junction bases: 4. CDR3 protein: CSALDRGQNIQYF. The CDR3 DNA reads TGCAGCGCCTTGGACAGGGGGCAAAACATTCAGTACTTC.

The chain links TRBV14 to TRBJ1-1; TRBD1 matches 8 bases. Trimming removed 4 bases from V and 11 bases from J; junction bases left unmatched: 9. The CDR3 runs 13 residues. The germline CDR1 and CDR2 sequences are SGHDN and FVKESK. The CDR3 here is CASSPDRVVGAFF. CDR3 nucleotides: TGTGCCAGCAGCCCGGACAGGGTCGTTGGGGCTTTCTTT.

The chain employs TRBV11-2 and TRBJ2-5; TRBD1 is a possible D gene (5 bases). The end of the DNA fits TRBJ2-7 better, so the J call may be wrong. Germline CDR1 and CDR2: SGHAT and FQNNGV. This CDR3 has 13 amino acids. The CDR3 nucleotides read TGTGCCAGCAGGAATCAGGACACCTACGAGCAGTACTTC. Translating gives CASRNQDTYEQYF.

The chain joins TRBV19 to TRBJ1-2, with D possibly TRBD1 on 6 matching bases. Trimming removed 9 bases at V and 8 bases at J, with 19 bases between. The CDR3 runs 13 residues. Germline V gives CDR1 LNHDA, CDR2 SQIVND (reference sequence). CDR3 bases: TGTGCCAGCGGACAGAATCGAAAGGAGGGCTACACCTTC. Translated: CASGQNRKEGYTF. The variable domain in full, with the rest retrieved from reference TRBV19 and TRBJ1-2, is DGGITQSPKYLFRKEGQNVTLSCEQNLNHDAMYWYRQDPGQGLRLIYYSQIVNDFQKGDIAEGYSVSREKKESFPLTVTSAQKNPTAFYLCASGQNRKEGYTFGSGTRLTVV.

The V call is TRBV10-3, the J call TRBJ1-1; TRBD1 agrees at 9 bases. The CDR3 is 15 amino acids. Per germline, CDR1 ENHRY and CDR2 SYGVKD. The junction had 8 bases not matched to a gene; V was cut back by 6 bases and J by 3 bases. CDR3: CAIRLTGGGDTEAFF. CDR3 bases: TGTGCCATCAGGTTGACAGGGGGTGGGGACACTGAAGCTTTCTTT.

The chain links TRBV5-1 to TRBJ2-7; D is perhaps TRBD1 (6 bases). Trimming took 7 bases from V and 2 from J, leaving 13 bases between them. Germline loops: CDR1 SGHRS, CDR2 YFSETQ. The CDR3 loop spans 13 amino acids. CDR3 bases: TGCGCCAGCCAAAGACAGGCCACCTACGAGCAGTACTTC. Encoded protein: CASQRQATYEQYF.

The table lists this clone with a few counts. The V call is TRBV7-3, the J call TRBJ2-3; 9 bases map to TRBD2. V was pared by 4 bases and J by 7 bases, with 0 bases of the junction left unmatched. The CDR3 contains 12 residues. Germline CDR1 and CDR2: SGHTA and FQGTGA. The chain's CDR3 is CASSSSGNTQYF. In DNA, the CDR3 is TGTGCCAGCAGCTCTAGCGGGAATACGCAGTATTTT.

The chain uses TRBV29-1 and TRBJ1-6; D might be TRBD1 (6 bases). Between the trimmed V and J ends, which lost 4 bases and 7 bases, there was a span of 11 bases. This CDR3 has 13 amino acids. Germline values: CDR1 SQVTM, CDR2 ANQGSEA. DNA for the CDR3: TGCAGCGTTGGGGAAGGGGGGAATTCACCCCTCCACTTT. It specifies CSVGEGGNSPLHF.

This clone has just a few counts. The V gene is TRBV20-1, the J gene TRBJ1-1, with unresolved D. CDR1 DFQATT and CDR2 SNEGSKA come from the germline V gene (reference sequence). V was shortened by 6 bases and J by 6 bases, with 11 bases between the two germline ends. There are 11 residues in the CDR3. The CDR3 loop reads CSARRVAEAFF. DNA of the CDR3: TGCAGTGCCCGGCGGGTAGCTGAAGCTTTCTTT.

The chain couples TRBV29-1 to TRBJ1-2; 9 bases align to TRBD1. Trimming took 4 bases from V and 11 from J; bases not matched to a gene: 11. The CDR3 extends over 13 amino acids. CDR1 is SQVTM and CDR2 is ANQGSEA in the germline V gene. The CDR3 reads CSVATQDRGGYTF. CDR3 sequence (DNA): TGCAGCGTTGCCACCCAGGACAGGGGTGGATACACCTTC.

The rearrangement links TRBV7-9 to TRBJ1-2; no clear D. V lost 2 bases and J lost 3, with 4 bases in between. The CDR3 extends over 12 amino acids. The germline gives CDR1 SEHNR, CDR2 FQNEAQ (reference sequence). The CDR3 sequence is CASSLSDYGYTF. The CDR3 DNA sequence: TGTGCCAGCAGCTTAAGTGACTATGGCTACACCTTC. Combining the CDR3 with reference TRBV7-9 and TRBJ1-2 gives the whole variable domain DTGVSQNPRHKITKRGQNVTFRCDPISEHNRLYWYRQTLGQGPEFLTYFQNEAQLEKSRLLSDRFSAERPKGSFSTLEIQRTEQGDSAMYLCASSLSDYGYTFGSGTRLTVV.

CDR3 residues: CASSPQDRGRTDTQYF. DNA for the CDR3: TGTGCCAGCAGCCCCCAGGACAGGGGTAGGACAGATACGCAGTATTTT. The chain recombines TRBV9 with TRBJ2-3, with TRBD1 identical over 9 bases. CDR3 size: 16 residues. V shed 4 bases, J shed 3 bases, and the junction held 9 bases outside the gene matches. Germline V CDR1 and CDR2: SGDLS, YYNGEE.